A single sample is the source of the 15 T cell receptor beta chains below, sequenced in a study of blood T cell repertoires in COVID-19. Only in-frame clones appear in the TCRdb table, and some are missing; sequencing was by immunoSEQ multiplex PCR. Among roughly 280,000 clones listed, under 95% were seen once. The sample consisted of PBMCs or T cells enriched from blood (not recorded which). Receptors were obtained from a middle-aged man who had been exposed to COVID-19.

The chain carries TRBV10-3 and TRBJ1-2, with TRBD1 identical over 7 bases. This CDR3 has 14 amino acids. J gave up 3 bases and V 6 bases, and 7 bases lay outside the gene matches. The germline V gene encodes CDR1 ENHRY and CDR2 SYGVKD. The CDR3 here is CAISAYGTDYGYTF. The CDR3 DNA is TGTGCCATCAGCGCCTACGGGACAGACTATGGCTACACCTTC.

The chain links TRBV6-6 to TRBJ2-7, with TRBD2 matching over 12 bases. The germline V gene encodes CDR1 MNHNY and CDR2 SVGAGI (reference sequence). V trimming: 10 bases; J trimming: 5 bases; junction bases outside the gene matches: 6. This CDR3 has 13 residues. DNA for the CDR3: TGTGCCACCCTGGGACTAGCGGGCCACGAGCAGTACTTC. Protein product: CATLGLAGHEQYF.

The rearrangement links TRBV6-5 to TRBJ1-1; D is unclear. The CDR3 runs to 12 residues. Germline CDR1 is MNHEY and CDR2 is SVGAGI. V lost 7 bases to trimming and J lost 3 bases, with 9 bases between them. The CDR3 DNA is TGTGCCAGCAAGCATCGGGACACTGAAGCTTTCTTT. Protein: CASKHRDTEAFF.

This CDR3 reads CASSIITGWFGNTIYF. In nucleotides, the CDR3 is TGTGCCAGCAGCATAATCACAGGGTGGTTCGGAAACACCATATATTTT. The gene calls are TRBV5-6 and TRBJ1-3; tentative D call: TRBD1 (6 bases). The CDR3 is made up of 16 amino acids. V lost 4 bases, J lost 4 bases, and 18 bases lay in between. The V gene's germline CDR1 is SGHDT and CDR2 YYEEEE. The full variable domain, its missing parts supplied by reference TRBV5-6 and TRBJ1-3, is DAGVTQSPTHLIKTRGQQVTLRCSPKSGHDTVSWYQQALGQGPQFIFQYYEEEERQRGNFPDRFSGHQFPNYSSELNVNALLLGDSALYLCASSIITGWFGNTIYFGEGSWLTVV.

A single count supports this clone. J is TRBJ1-2 and V is TRBV27; 7 positions agree with TRBD1. The CDR3 contains 15 residues. V lost 4 bases and J lost 8; bases outside the gene matches: 13. CDR1 is MNHEY, CDR2 SMNVEV, per germline (reference sequence). CDR3 region: CASSSHPSTGEGYTF. CDR3 DNA sequence: TGTGCCAGCAGTTCCCACCCCTCTACAGGGGAAGGCTACACCTTC.

The chain recombines TRBV6-5 with TRBJ2-1, with D unclear. The ends were cut back, 10 bases at V and 2 bases at J, with 15 bases in the middle. The CDR3 has 14 amino acids. The V gene's germline CDR1 is MNHEY and CDR2 SVGAGI. In DNA, the CDR3 is TGTGCCACCCTCCGAGGTTCTCCCTACAATGAGCAGTTCTTC. It is translated as CATLRGSPYNEQFF.

The chain is built from TRBV5-4 and TRBJ2-7, with D unclear. This CDR3 comprises 13 residues. The V and J ends lost 4 bases and 0 bases respectively, with 8 bases between them. Germline-derived CDR1 and CDR2 are SGHNT and YYREEE (reference sequence). The CDR3 coding sequence is TGTGCCAGCAGCGAGACTGTCTCCTACGAGCAGTACTTC. Translating it yields CASSETVSYEQYF. The whole variable domain, remainder taken from reference TRBV5-4 and TRBJ2-7, is ETGVTQSPTHLIKTRGQQVTLRCSSQSGHNTVSWYQQALGQGPQFIFQYYREEENGRGNFPPRFSGLQFPNYSSELNVNALELDDSALYLCASSETVSYEQYFGPGTRLTVT.

The chain recombines TRBV7-2 with TRBJ1-1; D may be TRBD1 (5 bases). The CDR3 sequence is 14 residues long. V dropped 1 base and J dropped 8 bases, with 14 bases sitting between them. From germline, CDR1 is SGHTA and CDR2 FQGNSA. As DNA, the CDR3 is TGTGCCAGCAGCTTAGTGTCTGGGGCCCGGGAAGCTTTCTTT. It encodes CASSLVSGAREAFF.

The chain combines TRBV13 with TRBJ2-5; a weak D match, TRBD2 (6 bases). The V and J ends lost 5 bases and 3 bases respectively, with 13 bases between them. The CDR3 spans 14 residues. Looked up from germline, CDR1 is PRHDT and CDR2 is FYEKMQ (reference sequence). The CDR3 protein is CASSPREFEETQYF. In nucleotides, the CDR3 is TGTGCCAGCAGCCCCCGGGAGTTTGAAGAGACCCAGTACTTC.

The rearrangement joins TRBV11-2 to TRBJ2-1; the match to TRBD2 covers 7 bases. Germline V lookup: CDR1 SGHAT, CDR2 FQNNGV. With 0 bases clipped from V and 6 bases from J, the junction kept 11 bases outside the gene matches. The CDR3 runs to 17 residues. The CDR3 DNA follows: TGTGCCAGCAGCTTAGATCCTCCTAGCGGCCCCGTCAATGAGCAGTTCTTC. This codes for CASSLDPPSGPVNEQFF. The full variable domain, completed using reference TRBV11-2 and TRBJ2-1, is EAGVAQSPRYKIIEKRQSVAFWCNPISGHATLYWYQQILGQGPKLLIQFQNNGVVDDSQLPKDRFSAERLKGVDSTLKIQPAKLEDSAVYLCASSLDPPSGPVNEQFFGPGTRLTVL.

This chain connects TRBV4-1 to TRBJ2-7, with D possibly TRBD1 on 5 matching bases. The germline CDR1 and CDR2 sequences are MGHRA and YSYEKL. Trimming stripped 8 bases from V and 4 bases from J, with 9 bases between. The CDR3 has 11 residues. The CDR3 loop reads CASGGAYEQYF. The DNA for the CDR3 is TGCGCCAGCGGTGGGGCGTACGAGCAGTACTTC.

V usage is TRBV28 and J usage is TRBJ1-2; 12 bases fit TRBD1. In germline, CDR1 is MDHEN, CDR2 SYDVKM. Germline trimming cut 5 bases from V and 8 bases from J; bases unmatched to any gene: 6. The CDR3 is 14 residues long. CDR3 loop: CASSTGQGARGYTF. CDR3 DNA sequence: TGTGCCAGCAGTACGGGACAGGGGGCGCGGGGCTACACCTTC.

The chain combines TRBV25-1 with TRBJ1-5; D is unresolved. The V end was cut by 2 bases, the J end by 2 bases, with 7 bases between. Germline V gene sequence: CDR1 MGHDK, CDR2 SYGVNS. The CDR3 extends over 14 amino acids. In DNA, the CDR3 is TGTGCCAGCAGTGAAATCTCCGGCAATCAGCCCCAGCATTTT. It specifies CASSEISGNQPQHF.

The rearrangement links TRBV7-2 to TRBJ1-2; 7 bases match TRBD1. The V and J ends lost 1 base and 2 bases, in that order; junction bases with no gene match: 4. The CDR3 is 15 amino acids. Germline V gives CDR1 SGHTA, CDR2 FQGNSA. The CDR3 here is CASSLEGQSNYGYTF. The CDR3 DNA is TGTGCCAGCAGCTTAGAGGGACAGAGCAACTATGGCTACACCTTC.

The chain links TRBV28 to TRBJ2-5; 7 nucleotides match TRBD2. V shed 2 bases, J shed 4 bases, and the junction held 7 bases outside the gene matches. This CDR3 is 15 amino acids long. CDR1 and CDR2 from the germline V gene are MDHEN and SYDVKM. The CDR3 sequence is CASSLGGGPLETQYF. CDR3 sequence (DNA): TGTGCCAGCAGTTTAGGGGGAGGGCCATTAGAGACCCAGTACTTC.